Listed below are T cell receptor beta chains from one sample, sequenced in a study of radiotherapy plus CTLA-4 blockade in lung cancer. Sequenced by immunoSEQ multiplex PCR; TCRdb stores in-frame clones only, minus some. The sample carries 30,000 or so clones, roughly 71% recorded once. This specimen consisted of peripheral blood, obtained from a patient treated with radiotherapy plus ipilimumab. The receptors derive from a human donor with non-small cell lung cancer whose response to radiotherapy plus ipilimumab could not be evaluated. The CDR3 runs from the conserved cysteine through the conserved F or W. D genes are given only for firm matches. Only some rows state a clone size, as once, few, many or a class for expanded clones.

length: 13
size: NA
D: NA
V: TRBV7-6
J: TRBJ2-7
DNA: TGTGCCAGCAGCCATCCCCCAACCTACGAGCAGTACTTC
CDR3: CASSHPPTYEQYF

length: 15
size: NA
D: TRBD1
V: TRBV6-5
J: TRBJ1-5
DNA: TGTGCCAGCAGACGACCGGGACAGGGCAATCAGCCCCAGCATTTT
CDR3: CASRRPGQGNQPQHF

length: 14
size: NA
D: NA
V: TRBV7-9
J: TRBJ2-3
DNA: TGTGCCAGCAGCTCCTCCAGGGGAGCAGATACGCAGTATTTT
CDR3: CASSSSRGADTQYF

length: 13
size: NA
D: TRBD2
V: TRBV4-3
J: TRBJ2-7
DNA: TGCGCCAGCAGCCGGACTAGCGGATACGAGCAGTACTTC
CDR3: CASSRTSGYEQYF

length: 16
size: NA
D: NA
V: TRBV27
J: TRBJ2-1
DNA: TGTGCCAGCAGAACCGGGACTTTCAGCTCCTACAATGAGCAGTTCTTC
CDR3: CASRTGTFSSYNEQFF

length: 16
size: NA
D: TRBD2
V: TRBV6-6
J: TRBJ2-1
DNA: TGTGCCAGCAGTTACTCCGCTAGCGGGAGTTACAATGAGCAGTTCTTC
CDR3: CASSYSASGSYNEQFF

length: 16
size: NA
D: TRBD1
V: TRBV18
J: TRBJ1-4
DNA: TGTGCCAGCTCAACCAGCGTGGGACAGGTTCGTGAAAAACTGTTTTTT
CDR3: CASSTSVGQVREKLFF

length: 18
size: NA
D: TRBD1
V: TRBV10-2
J: TRBJ2-6
DNA: TGCGCCAGCAGTGGGATCGGACAGGGGGTCTCTGGGGCCAACGTCCTGACTTTC
CDR3: CASSGIGQGVSGANVLTF

length: 15
size: few
D: TRBD1
V: TRBV5-4
J: TRBJ1-2
DNA: TGTGCCAGCAGCTTTCCCCCCGGACAGGGGAATGGCTACACCTTC
CDR3: CASSFPPGQGNGYTF

length: 15
size: NA
D: TRBD1
V: TRBV27
J: TRBJ1-4
DNA: TGTGCCAGCAGTCTTAGACAGGGGACTAATGAAAAACTGTTTTTT
CDR3: CASSLRQGTNEKLFF

length: 15
size: once
D: NA
V: TRBV9
J: TRBJ1-3
DNA: TGTGCCAGCAGCCTTAGGGGGAACCCGGGAAACACCATATATTTT
CDR3: CASSLRGNPGNTIYF

length: 14
size: NA
D: NA
V: TRBV7-8
J: TRBJ2-1
DNA: TGTGCCAGCAGCTTAGCTACAGGGACCCTCGGGGAGTTCTTC
CDR3: CASSLATGTLGEFF

length: 15
size: NA
D: TRBD2
V: TRBV19
J: TRBJ2-3
DNA: TGTGCCAGTAGTTCCATAGCGGGGGCCCCGGATACGCAGTATTTT
CDR3: CASSSIAGAPDTQYF

length: 10
size: few
D: NA
V: TRBV20-1
J: TRBJ1-2
DNA: TGCAGTGCTAACCCCGGGACAAACACCTTC
CDR3: CSANPGTNTF

length: 17
size: NA
D: TRBD1
V: TRBV11-2
J: TRBJ2-7
DNA: TGTGCCAGCAGCTACCGTCGGGACAGTTTTACCTCCTACGAGCAGTACTTC
CDR3: CASSYRRDSFTSYEQYF

length: 16
size: NA
D: NA
V: TRBV18
J: TRBJ1-3
DNA: TGTGCCAGCTCACCACGACTTCCCGACTCTGGAAACACCATATATTTT
CDR3: CASSPRLPDSGNTIYF

length: 15
size: NA
D: TRBD1
V: TRBV6-1
J: TRBJ1-1
DNA: TGTGCCAGCGAGCCGGGACAGGGGAAGATAACTGAAGCTTTCTTT
CDR3: CASEPGQGKITEAFF

length: 17
size: NA
D: TRBD1
V: TRBV2
J: TRBJ2-6
DNA: TGTGCCAGCAGGGGCCGGGACAGTCCCTCTGGGGCCAACGTCCTGACTTTC
CDR3: CASRGRDSPSGANVLTF

length: 14
size: once
D: NA
V: TRBV29-1
J: TRBJ2-1
DNA: TGCAGCGTAACTACAGGGAGCTCCTACAATGAGCAGTTCTTC
CDR3: CSVTTGSSYNEQFF

length: 16
size: NA
D: NA
V: TRBV21-1
J: TRBJ1-5
DNA: TGTGCCAGCAGCGGCCGGGACAGGGCTAGCAATCAGCCCCAGCATTTT
CDR3: CASSGRDRASNQPQHF

length: 15
size: NA
D: TRBD1
V: TRBV30
J: TRBJ2-7
DNA: TGTGCCTGGAGTGTACCCGGGACAGGGTGGTACGAGCAGTACTTC
CDR3: CAWSVPGTGWYEQYF

length: 16
size: NA
D: TRBD2
V: TRBV4-3
J: TRBJ2-1
DNA: TGCGCCAGCAGCCCAGGAAGACTAGCGGGAGCCAATGAGCAGTTCTTC
CDR3: CASSPGRLAGANEQFF

length: 17
size: NA
D: NA
V: TRBV5-1
J: TRBJ1-4
DNA: TGCGCCAGCAGCTTGTACGCGGGTACTGCAACTAATGAAAAACTGTTTTTT
CDR3: CASSLYAGTATNEKLFF

length: 15
size: NA
D: NA
V: TRBV28
J: TRBJ2-5
DNA: TGTGCCAGCGCCCGGGACACATCCCTAAGGGAGACCCAGTACTTC
CDR3: CASARDTSLRETQYF

length: 15
size: NA
D: NA
V: TRBV6-5
J: TRBJ2-7
DNA: TGTGCCAGCAGTTACAGGGGCGCAGTAGCAAACGAGCAGTACTTC
CDR3: CASSYRGAVANEQYF

length: 16
size: NA
D: TRBD2
V: TRBV5-6
J: TRBJ2-1
DNA: TGTGCCAGCAGCTTGGTGAGGACTAGCGTTCACAATGAGCAGTTCTTC
CDR3: CASSLVRTSVHNEQFF

length: 14
size: few
D: TRBD2
V: TRBV7-9
J: TRBJ2-5
DNA: TGTGCCGGCGGACTAGCGGGATTCCAAGAGACCCAGTACTTC
CDR3: CAGGLAGFQETQYF

length: 14
size: NA
D: NA
V: TRBV5-4
J: TRBJ2-7
DNA: TGTGCCAGCTCTGAAGGACAGGAGGGCCGGGAGCAGTACTTC
CDR3: CASSEGQEGREQYF

length: 14
size: NA
D: NA
V: TRBV28
J: TRBJ1-1
DNA: TGTGCCAGCAGTTTAGTGACTCGGGGCACTGAAGCTTTCTTT
CDR3: CASSLVTRGTEAFF

length: 18
size: NA
D: TRBD1
V: TRBV9
J: TRBJ2-5
DNA: TGTGCCAGCAGCGTAGGGGGGGTGGGGACAGGGGGCGGAGAGACCCAGTACTTC
CDR3: CASSVGGVGTGGGETQYF

length: 14
size: NA
D: NA
V: TRBV5-1
J: TRBJ2-2
DNA: TGCGCCAGCAGCTTGGACCTAAACACCGGGGAGCTGTTTTTT
CDR3: CASSLDLNTGELFF

length: 13
size: few
D: NA
V: TRBV10-3
J: TRBJ2-7
DNA: TGTGCCATCAGAGGGGCAGGGGTTTACGAGCAGTACTTC
CDR3: CAIRGAGVYEQYF

length: 13
size: NA
D: NA
V: TRBV27
J: TRBJ1-5
DNA: TGTGCCAGCAGCCTCACAGTCGACCAGCCCCAGCATTTT
CDR3: CASSLTVDQPQHF

length: 14
size: NA
D: TRBD2
V: TRBV28
J: TRBJ2-1
DNA: TGTGCCAGCAGGCCTAGCGGGGTCTACAATGAGCAGTTCTTC
CDR3: CASRPSGVYNEQFF

length: 14
size: NA
D: TRBD1
V: TRBV6-1
J: TRBJ2-7
DNA: TGTGCCAGCACCCCAGGGACAGGGCAGTACGAGCAGTACTTC
CDR3: CASTPGTGQYEQYF

length: 16
size: NA
D: NA
V: TRBV11-2
J: TRBJ1-3
DNA: TGTGCCAGCAGCAGCGGGACGGTTTACTCTGGAAACACCATATATTTT
CDR3: CASSSGTVYSGNTIYF

length: 14
size: NA
D: NA
V: TRBV5-4
J: TRBJ2-1
DNA: TGTGCCACCAAGGGGCGGGACTCCTACAATGAGCAGTTCTTC
CDR3: CATKGRDSYNEQFF

length: 13
size: NA
D: NA
V: TRBV30
J: TRBJ1-2
DNA: TGTGCCTGGAGTCTCCCAGGGTTCTATGGCTACACCTTC
CDR3: CAWSLPGFYGYTF

length: 17
size: few
D: TRBD1
V: TRBV5-1
J: TRBJ1-3
DNA: TGCGCCAGCAGCCCCCCCGGGACAGGGGGCTACAGAAACACCATATATTTT
CDR3: CASSPPGTGGYRNTIYF

length: 16
size: NA
D: NA
V: TRBV5-5
J: TRBJ2-4
DNA: TGTGCCAGCAGCTCTCCGAGTTCATTAGCCAAAAACATTCAGTACTTC
CDR3: CASSSPSSLAKNIQYF

length: 14
size: NA
D: NA
V: TRBV4-1
J: TRBJ1-2
DNA: TGCGCCAGCAGCCAGACAGAGTCTAACTATGGCTACACCTTC
CDR3: CASSQTESNYGYTF

length: 14
size: NA
D: NA
V: TRBV5-4
J: TRBJ2-1
DNA: TGTGCCAGCAGCTTGACCCTCCAGGGCGATGAGCAGTTCTTC
CDR3: CASSLTLQGDEQFF

length: 14
size: once
D: TRBD1
V: TRBV18
J: TRBJ1-1
DNA: TGTGCCAGCTCGTCGGGACAGGGGTTCACTGAAGCTTTCTTT
CDR3: CASSSGQGFTEAFF

length: 14
size: few
D: TRBD1
V: TRBV27
J: TRBJ2-7
DNA: TGTGCCAGCAGTTTGGACAGGGGGCCCTACGAGCAGTACTTC
CDR3: CASSLDRGPYEQYF